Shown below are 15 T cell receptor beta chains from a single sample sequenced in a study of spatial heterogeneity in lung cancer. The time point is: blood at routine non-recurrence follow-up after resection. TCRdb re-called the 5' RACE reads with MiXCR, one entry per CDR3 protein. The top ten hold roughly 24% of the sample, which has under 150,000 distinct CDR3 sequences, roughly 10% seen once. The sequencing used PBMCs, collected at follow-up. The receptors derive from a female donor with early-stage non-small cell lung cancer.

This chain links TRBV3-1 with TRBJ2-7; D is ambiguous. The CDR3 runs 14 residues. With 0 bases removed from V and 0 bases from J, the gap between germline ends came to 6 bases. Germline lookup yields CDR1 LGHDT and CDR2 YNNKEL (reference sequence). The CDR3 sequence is CASSQDRSSYEQYF. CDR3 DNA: TGTGCCAGCAGCCAAGACAGAAGCTCCTACGAGCAGTACTTC.

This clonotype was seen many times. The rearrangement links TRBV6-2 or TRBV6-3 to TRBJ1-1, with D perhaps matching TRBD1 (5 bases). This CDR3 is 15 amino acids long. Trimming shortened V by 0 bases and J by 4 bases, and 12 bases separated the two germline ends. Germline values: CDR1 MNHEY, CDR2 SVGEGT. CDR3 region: CASSYSTGAFTEAFF. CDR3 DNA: TGTGCCAGCAGTTACTCGACCGGGGCTTTCACTGAAGCTTTCTTT.

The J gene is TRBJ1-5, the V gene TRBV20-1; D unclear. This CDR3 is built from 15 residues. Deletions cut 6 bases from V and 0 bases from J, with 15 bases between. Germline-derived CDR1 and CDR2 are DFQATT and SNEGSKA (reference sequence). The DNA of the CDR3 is TGCAGTGCCGCCAGTACGGCGTATAGCAATCAGCCCCAGCATTTT. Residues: CSAASTAYSNQPQHF.

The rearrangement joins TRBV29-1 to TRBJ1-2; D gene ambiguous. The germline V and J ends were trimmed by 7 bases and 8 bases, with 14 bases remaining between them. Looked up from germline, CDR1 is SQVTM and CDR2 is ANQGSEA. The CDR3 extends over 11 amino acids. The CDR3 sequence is CSAVAREGYTF. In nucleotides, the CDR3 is TGCAGCGCCGTAGCTCGAGAGGGCTACACCTTC. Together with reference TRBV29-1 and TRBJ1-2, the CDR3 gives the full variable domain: SAVISQKPSRDICQRGTSLTIQCQVDSQVTMMFWYRQQPGQSLTLIATANQGSEATYESGFVIDKFPISRPNLTFSTLTVSNMSPEDSSIYLCSAVAREGYTFGSGTRLTVV.

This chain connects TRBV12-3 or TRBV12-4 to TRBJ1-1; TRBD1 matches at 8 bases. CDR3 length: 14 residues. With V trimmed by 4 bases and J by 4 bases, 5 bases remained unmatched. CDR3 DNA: TGTGCCAGCAGTTGGACAGGGCTTACCACTGAAGCTTTCTTT. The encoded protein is CASSWTGLTTEAFF.

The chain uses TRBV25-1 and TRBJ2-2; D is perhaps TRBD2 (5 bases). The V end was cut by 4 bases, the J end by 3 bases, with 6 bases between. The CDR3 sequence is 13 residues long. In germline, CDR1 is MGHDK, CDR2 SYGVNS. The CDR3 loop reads CASSGGHTGELFF. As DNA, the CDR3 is TGTGCCAGCAGTGGAGGGCACACCGGGGAGCTGTTTTTT. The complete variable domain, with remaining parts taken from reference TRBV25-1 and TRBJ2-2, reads EADIYQTPRYLVIGTGKKITLECSQTMGHDKMYWYQQDPGMELHLIHYSYGVNSTEKGDLSSESTVSRIRTEHFPLTLESARPSHTSQYLCASSGGHTGELFFGEGSRLTVL.

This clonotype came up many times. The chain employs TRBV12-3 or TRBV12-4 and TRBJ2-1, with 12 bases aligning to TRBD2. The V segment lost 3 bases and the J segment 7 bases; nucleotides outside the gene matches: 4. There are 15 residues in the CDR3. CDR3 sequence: CASSFLTSGSNEQFF. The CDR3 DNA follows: TGTGCCAGCAGTTTCCTGACTAGCGGGAGTAATGAGCAGTTCTTC.

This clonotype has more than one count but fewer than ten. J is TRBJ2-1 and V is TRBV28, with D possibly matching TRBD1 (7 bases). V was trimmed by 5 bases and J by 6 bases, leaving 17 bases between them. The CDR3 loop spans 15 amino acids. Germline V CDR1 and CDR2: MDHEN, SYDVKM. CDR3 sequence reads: CASSRGQRVTNEQFF. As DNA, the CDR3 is TGTGCCAGCAGTCGGGGACAGCGGGTCACCAATGAGCAGTTCTTC.

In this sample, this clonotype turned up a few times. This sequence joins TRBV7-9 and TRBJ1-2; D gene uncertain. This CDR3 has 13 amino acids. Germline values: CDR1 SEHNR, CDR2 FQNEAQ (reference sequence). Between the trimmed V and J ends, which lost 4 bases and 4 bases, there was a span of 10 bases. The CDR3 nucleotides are TGTGCCAGCAGCTCCTTAAAGGTCTATGGCTACACCTTC. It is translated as CASSSLKVYGYTF.

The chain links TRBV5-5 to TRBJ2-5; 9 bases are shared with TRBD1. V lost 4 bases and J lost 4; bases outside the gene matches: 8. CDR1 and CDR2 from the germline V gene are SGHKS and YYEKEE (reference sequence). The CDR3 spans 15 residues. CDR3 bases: TGTGCCAGCAGCGCCTACAGGGGGCAAGCAGAGACCCAGTACTTC. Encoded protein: CASSAYRGQAETQYF.

CDR3 bases: TGCAGTGCTAGAGATTTTAGGGGGACCCTAAGACAAGTTACTGAAGCTTTCTTT. Protein sequence: CSARDFRGTLRQVTEAFF. The chain couples TRBV20-1 to TRBJ1-1; tentative D call: TRBD1 (6 bases). V was trimmed by 0 bases and J by 5 bases, leaving 25 bases between them. The CDR3 contains 18 residues. The germline V gene encodes CDR1 DFQATT and CDR2 SNEGSKA (reference sequence).

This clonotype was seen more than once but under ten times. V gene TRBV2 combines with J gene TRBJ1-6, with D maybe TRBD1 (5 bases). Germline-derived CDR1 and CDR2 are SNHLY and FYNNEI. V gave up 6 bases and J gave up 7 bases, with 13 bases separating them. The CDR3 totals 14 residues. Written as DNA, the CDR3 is TGTGCCAGCAGCCTCGGGACGATGAATTCACCCCTCCACTTT. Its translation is CASSLGTMNSPLHF.

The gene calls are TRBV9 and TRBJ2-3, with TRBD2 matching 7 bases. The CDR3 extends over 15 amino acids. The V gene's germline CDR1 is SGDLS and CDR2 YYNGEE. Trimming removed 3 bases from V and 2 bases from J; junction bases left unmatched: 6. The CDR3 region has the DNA TGTGCCAGCAGCGGCGGGAGTCGGCCCACAGATACGCAGTATTTT. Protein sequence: CASSGGSRPTDTQYF.

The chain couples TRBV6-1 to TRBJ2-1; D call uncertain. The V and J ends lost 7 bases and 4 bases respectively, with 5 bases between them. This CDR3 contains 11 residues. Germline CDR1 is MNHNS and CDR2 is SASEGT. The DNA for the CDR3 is TGTGCCAGCAAGACGTACAATGAGCAGTTCTTC. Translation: CASKTYNEQFF.

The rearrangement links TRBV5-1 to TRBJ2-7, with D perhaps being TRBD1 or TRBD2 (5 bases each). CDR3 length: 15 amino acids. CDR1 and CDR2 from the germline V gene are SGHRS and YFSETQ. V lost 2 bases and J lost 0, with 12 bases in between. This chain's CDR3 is CASSFGTDRSYEQYF. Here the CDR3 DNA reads TGCGCCAGCAGCTTTGGGACGGACCGCTCCTACGAGCAGTACTTC.